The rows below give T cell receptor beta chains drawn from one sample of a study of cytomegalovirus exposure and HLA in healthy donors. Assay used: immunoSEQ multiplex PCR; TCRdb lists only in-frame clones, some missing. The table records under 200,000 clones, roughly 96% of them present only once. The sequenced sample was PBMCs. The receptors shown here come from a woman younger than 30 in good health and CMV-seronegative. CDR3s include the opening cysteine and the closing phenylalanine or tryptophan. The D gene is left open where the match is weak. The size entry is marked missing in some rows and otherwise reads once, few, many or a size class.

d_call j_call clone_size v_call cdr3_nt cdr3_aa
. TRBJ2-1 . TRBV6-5 TGTGCCAGCAGTTACTCTGCGACTTTTTACAATGAGCAGTTCTTC CASSYSATFYNEQFF
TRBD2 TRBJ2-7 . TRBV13 TGTGCCAGCAGCTTAGGCAGGACTAGCCCCTACGAGCAGTACTTC CASSLGRTSPYEQYF
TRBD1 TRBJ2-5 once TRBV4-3 TGCGCCAGCAGCCCCAGGGGGCAAGAGACCCAGTACTTC CASSPRGQETQYF
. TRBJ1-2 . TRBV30 TGTGCCTGGAGTCCCCCCTGGTTTTCGACAGCCTACTATGGCTACACCTTC CAWSPPWFSTAYYGYTF
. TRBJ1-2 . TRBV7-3 TGTGCCAGCAGCTCCGGGTATGGCTACACCTTC CASSSGYGYTF
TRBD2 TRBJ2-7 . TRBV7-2 TGTGCCAGCAGCTCAAAACCCGGGGGGGCCCCCTACGAGCAGTACTTC CASSSKPGGAPYEQYF
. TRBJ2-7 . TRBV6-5 TGTGCCAGCAGGTCCCCGGGTCACGAGCAGTACTTC CASRSPGHEQYF
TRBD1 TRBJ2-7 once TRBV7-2 TGTGCCAGCAGCTTAAGGGACAGGGGAAACGAGCAGTACTTC CASSLRDRGNEQYF
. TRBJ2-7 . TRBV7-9 TGTGCCAGCAGCTTAGATTCTAGTTCCTCCGAGCAGTACTTC CASSLDSSSSEQYF
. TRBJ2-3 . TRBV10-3 TGTGCCATCAGTGTGATTGGCGGGACGAGCACAGATACGCAGTATTTT CAISVIGGTSTDTQYF
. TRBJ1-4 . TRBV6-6 TGTGCCGGGGGACACTCTAATGAAAAACTGTTTTTT CAGGHSNEKLFF
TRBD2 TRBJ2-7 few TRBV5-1 TGCGCCAGCAGCTTGGCAGCGGGGGAGAACGAGCAGTACTTC CASSLAAGENEQYF
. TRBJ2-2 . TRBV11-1 TGTGCCAGCCAGGTGGCCGGGGAGCTGTTTTTT CASQVAGELFF